This T cell receptor beta chain was identified in a study of cytomegalovirus exposure and HLA in healthy donors (dated by TCRdb to the late 2010s). With regard to the full study: An earlier analysis of some 600 of the donors reported about 280 Gb of sequence data and 117 million unique TCR beta sequences obtained from some 200 million T cells. Approximately 300 gigabases of sequencing data and some 85 million unique TCR sequences were included in an early release covering roughly 600 HLA-typed donors. The genetic ancestry cluster associated with self-reported Caucasian donors included 80% to 90% of the 350 to 500 genotyped donors. The study aimed to test whether cataloging public T cell receptors could reveal signatures of past pathogen exposure. The study profiled the T cell repertoires of hundreds of subjects by immunosequencing and related them to cytomegalovirus serostatus. In addition to the first cohort of roughly 670 subjects, a separate validation cohort of approximately 120 different subjects was used. High-throughput TCR immunosequencing, statistical association of individual TCRs with disease status, and machine learning were combined to predict cytomegalovirus infection status. In a later analysis, previously published TCR beta repertoires from 550 to 700 donors were re-analyzed and high-resolution HLA genotyping was added so that TCR occurrence patterns could be studied. Rather than using new phenotypic data, the later analysis identified candidate immune exposures from TCR beta sequences and from how often those sequences occurred across donors. In an earlier analysis of roughly 540 of the donors, high-throughput TCR beta sequencing was used to judge whether each TCR beta V gene segment behaved as functional or pseudogenic. Donor age, sex, ethnicity and CMV serostatus were compiled together with the repertoire data. A later genetic analysis took genome-wide SNP genotypes for 398 of the 666 donors and used that subset as a discovery cohort. All discovery cohort repertoires had been generated on a single sequencing platform. HLA typing covered class I and class II loci at four-digit resolution. The number of typed donors differed by locus: roughly 620-640 for A, B, C, DRB1 and DQB1; 522 for DQA1; some 610 for DPA1; and 450 to 480 for DPB1. A handful of DR-DQ haplotypes were handled as single units for association and clustering because linkage in the cohort was strong. On average, roughly 250,000 unique TCR beta nucleotide sequences were sequenced per donor among about 400 genotyped donors of the cohort, with roughly 19% of those sequences being non-productive.

In total, 500 to 700 healthy bone marrow donors made up the cohort. At the time of sampling, every cohort member was nominally healthy, though immune exposures that went unrecorded were likely present. The donor was CMV seropositive and was included in the group of approximately 300 seropositive cohort members. A peripheral blood sample was provided by each donor, and peripheral blood mononuclear cells were used for TCR beta sequencing. Genomic DNA extraction from the blood cell samples was performed with the Qiagen DNeasy Blood Extraction Kit. Comment on this clone: The target of this receptor is not known.

Receptor libraries were prepared by the immunoSEQ multiplex PCR assay. For the multiplex PCR, a mixture combining 60 forward primers for TCR Vbeta segments and 13 reverse primers for TCR Jbeta segments was used. A multiplex PCR assay on genomic DNA amplified the CDR3 region of rearranged TCR beta genes. The Illumina HiSeq System was used to sequence the amplified TCR beta libraries as 87-base-pair reads. In the paper's pipeline: A later analysis counted some 80 million unique TCR beta chains across the 550 to 750 repertoires, and around 12 million of these chains were shared by at least two donors. Raw reads were error-corrected and collapsed into unique sequences by a nearest-neighbor algorithm in which closely related sequences were merged to remove PCR and sequencing errors. To assign V, D and J gene segments, CDR3 sequences were aligned to IMGT reference sequences. Each retained sequence needed at least a six-nucleotide match to both a V gene segment and a J gene segment. A rearrangement counted as productive if the CDR3 had no stop codons and remained in frame with V and J, and every other rearrangement counted as non-productive. Following IMGT convention, CDR3 was defined as the stretch from the second conserved V-encoded cysteine up to the conserved J-encoded phenylalanine. Sequences without an unambiguous match to a single V gene segment were excluded from the earlier analysis of 450 to 750 of the donors. An earlier analysis of some 610 of the donors called V segments functional above 56.7% productive rearrangements and segregating when the between-donor standard deviation exceeded 5%. A statistical classification framework was built for diagnosing cytomegalovirus status from the catalog of TCR beta chain sequences. A later analysis assigned V and J genes by comparing TCR nucleotide sequences with IMGT/GENE-DB human TR gene sequences. In a later analysis, CDR3 sequences and most-parsimonious VDJ recombination scenarios were assigned using the TCRdist pipeline. In a later analysis, every TCR beta chain was defined by the combination of its CDR3 amino acid sequence and its V-gene family, and reads without a unique V-gene family were dropped. A later analysis removed several hundred highly shared, low-generation-probability nucleotide sequences to deal with suspected cross-contamination and a sequencing artifact. For each public chain, a later analysis derived a clonal expansion index from normalized ranks of inferred template counts within each repertoire. Generation probabilities in a later analysis came from a VDJ recombination model fitted to out-of-frame rearrangements, and those results were checked against IGoR. A later analysis scored TCR-TCR, TCR-HLA and TCR-CMV co-occurrence with hypergeometric tests, applying a repertoire-size bias correction to TCR pairs. In a later analysis, false discovery rates were estimated by permuting HLA or CMV assignments 20 times. A later analysis grouped co-occurring TCRs with DBSCAN, adding TCRdist sequence similarity when clustering within HLA-allele-positive subsets. For co-occurrence clustering, repertoires with fewer than 30,000 or more than 120,000 public chains were excluded, along with 5 or 6 repertoires with anomalous nucleotide sharing. TCRdb mirrors the immuneACCESS table, restricted to in-frame sequences. Some clones are absent from its copies; in checked studies, under half trace to an unresolved V gene, and the reason for the others is unknown. V, J and clone size are taken as reported in that table, and D and trimming were inferred from the DNA itself. This specimen's table enumerates about 77,000 clones. The ten largest clones represent around 15% of the sample.

Broad study findings and their caveats: In the study, some 160 TCR beta chains were listed as associated with cytomegalovirus. According to a later analysis, parvovirus B19, influenza, CMV and Epstein-Barr virus appeared linked to several top co-occurrence clusters. In a later analysis, HLA-associated TCR beta chains were found to be more clonally expanded and to have lower generation probabilities than equally common non-associated chains. The authors suggested that the approach could potentially be generalized to other disease states and immunological phenotypes. A further reported finding was that TCR beta sequences accurately predicted the HLA-A and HLA-B alleles for most subjects in the first cohort. A later analysis found that most CMV-associated TCR beta chains appeared HLA-restricted, with HLA associations seemingly driven largely by CMV exposure. According to a later analysis, TCR association rates differed among HLA loci, with DRB1 alleles showing the most associated TCRs and HLA-C alleles showing the fewest. In an earlier analysis of approximately 590 of the donors, most TCR beta V segments were observed in productive rearrangements about 90% or about 30% of the time, broadly matching IMGT annotations. Immune exposure information for the cohort was limited to CMV serostatus. Strong co-occurrence of HLA alleles, especially DR and DQ, made assigning TCR associations to individual alleles difficult. Linkage disequilibrium might explain the correlated functional status among segregating V segments, but an unknown experimental factor could not be excluded. A later analysis associated 16,951 TCR beta sequences with specific HLA alleles at a false discovery rate of 0.05. In both the original and validation cohorts, the classifier was reported to diagnose cytomegalovirus status with high specificity and sensitivity. According to a later genetic analysis, donors in an Asian-associated ancestry cluster had fewer N-insertions in productive TCRs than the approximately 630-donor mean. The sequencing pipeline was judged likely to have produced a cluster of highly shared sequence variants as a technical artifact. While some public TCRs were present in many individuals, most TCR sequences turned up only very rarely across donors. Because the 87-base-pair reads could not distinguish some IMGT-functional V segments, including TRBV6-2 and TRBV6-3, those segments were excluded. Presence/absence analyses assumed roughly uniform sequencing depth across donors, an assumption that may not hold. The earlier analysis of approximately 560 of the donors excluded roughly 17 rarely observed V segments, including chromosome 9 orphons, because counts were too low. HLA typing was unavailable for some donors at each locus, so association tests used only the typed subset. This cohort had only TCR beta chains sequenced, and the lack of alpha or paired-chain data limited which features could be detected. Three of the identified cytomegalovirus-associated TCR beta chains were confirmed in vitro to be specific for cytomegalovirus antigens. An association between a missense DCLRE1C variant and V-gene and J-gene trimming of TCR beta chains was found in a later genetic analysis and replicated in an independent cohort.

CDR1 and CDR2 (LNHNV, YYDKDF) derive from the germline V gene (reference sequence). There are 14 amino acids in the CDR3, from cysteine to phenylalanine inclusive. Only the CDR3 region is kept as DNA, spanning 42 bases read in frame from base 1. Trimming accounts for 5 bases at V and 4 bases at J, while the number of junction bases matched to no gene is 6. What was sequenced was PBMCs. The V gene is TRBV15 and the J gene is TRBJ2-5, and 8 junction bases match TRBD1. This TCR was sampled from a man between 45 and 60 years old in good health and CMV-seropositive. The CDR3: CATSLGQGRETQYF. DNA sequence: TGTGCCACCAGCCTTGGACAGGGAAGAGAGACCCAGTACTTC.